The 5 T cell receptor beta chains below come from one sample, sequenced in a study of blood T cells in healthy people across ages. It was with a sample-barcoded 5' primer and a J-beta primer mix that a second PCR of roughly 7 to 12 cycles was run. TCRdb called the 5' RACE reads again in MiXCR, with one record for every CDR3 protein. Of over a million distinct CDR3 sequences in the sample, almost 60% were seen once. Specimen: blood. These TCRs come from a man between 18 and 29 years old in good health.

V and J are TRBV25-1 and TRBJ2-1; D might be TRBD2 (6 bases). The end of the DNA aligns better with TRBJ2-7, so the J call may be wrong. The CDR3 is 14 residues long. Germline CDR1 MGHDK, CDR2 SYGVNS. The CDR3 region has the DNA TGTGCCAGCGAAGCGGGTTTCTCCTACAATGAGCAGTACTTC. Residues: CASEAGFSYNEQYF.

This rearrangement joins TRBV27 to TRBJ1-4, with D perhaps TRBD1 (5 bases). Germline V gene lookup returns CDR1 MNHEY and CDR2 SMNVEV (reference sequence). Trimming removed 4 bases from V and 5 bases from J, with 14 bases in between. There are 15 residues in the CDR3. CDR3 sequence reads: CASSSVRGGNEKLFF. The DNA for the CDR3 is TGTGCCAGCAGTTCCGTCCGGGGGGGGAATGAAAAACTGTTTTTT. The complete variable domain, with remaining parts taken from reference TRBV27 and TRBJ1-4, reads EAQVTQNPRYLITVTGKKLTVTCSQNMNHEYMSWYRQDPGLGLRQIYYSMNVEVTDKGDVPEGYKVSRKEKRNFPLILESPSPNQTSLYFCASSSVRGGNEKLFFGSGTQLSVL.

The gene calls are TRBV12-3 or TRBV12-4 and TRBJ2-1; D is possibly TRBD2 (6 bases). V lost 6 bases, J lost 6 bases, and 15 bases lay in between. The CDR3 runs to 14 residues. CDR3 nucleotides: TGTGCCAGCAGGGGGACTTCCCGTGGCAATGAGCAGTTCTTC. This encodes CASRGTSRGNEQFF.

The gene calls are TRBV29-1 and TRBJ2-5; D possibly corresponds to TRBD2 (6 bases). The V gene's germline CDR1 is SQVTM and CDR2 ANQGSEA. The CDR3 loop spans 13 amino acids. Trimming stripped 7 bases from V and 1 base from J, with 13 bases between. The CDR3 is CSAIAVTQETQYF. The DNA of the CDR3 is TGCAGCGCCATAGCGGTTACCCAAGAGACCCAGTACTTC. The entire variable domain, with the rest obtained from reference TRBV29-1 and TRBJ2-5, is as follows: SAVISQKPSRDICQRGTSLTIQCQVDSQVTMMFWYRQQPGQSLTLIATANQGSEATYESGFVIDKFPISRPNLTFSTLTVSNMSPEDSSIYLCSAIAVTQETQYFGPGTRLLVL.

V gene TRBV12-3 or TRBV12-4 combines with J gene TRBJ2-1; 8 bases match TRBD2. The CDR3 runs to 14 residues. With V trimmed by 4 bases and J by 8 bases, 7 bases remained unmatched. DNA for the CDR3: TGTGCCAGCAGTTCACTCGGGACTAGTTATGAGCAGTTCTTC. Translation gives CASSSLGTSYEQFF.